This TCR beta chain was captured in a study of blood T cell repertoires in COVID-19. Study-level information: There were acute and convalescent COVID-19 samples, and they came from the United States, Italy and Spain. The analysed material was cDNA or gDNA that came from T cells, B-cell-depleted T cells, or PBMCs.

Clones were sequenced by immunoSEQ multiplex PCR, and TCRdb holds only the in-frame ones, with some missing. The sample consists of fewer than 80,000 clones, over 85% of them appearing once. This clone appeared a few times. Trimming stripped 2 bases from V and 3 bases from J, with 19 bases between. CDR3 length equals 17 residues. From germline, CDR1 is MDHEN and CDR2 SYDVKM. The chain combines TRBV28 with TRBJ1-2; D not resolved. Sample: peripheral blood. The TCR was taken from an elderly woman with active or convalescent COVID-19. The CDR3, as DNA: TGTGCCAGCAGTTTACTGGTGCGGGGTTTTGGAGACTATGGCTACACCTTC. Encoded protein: CASSLLVRGFGDYGYTF.